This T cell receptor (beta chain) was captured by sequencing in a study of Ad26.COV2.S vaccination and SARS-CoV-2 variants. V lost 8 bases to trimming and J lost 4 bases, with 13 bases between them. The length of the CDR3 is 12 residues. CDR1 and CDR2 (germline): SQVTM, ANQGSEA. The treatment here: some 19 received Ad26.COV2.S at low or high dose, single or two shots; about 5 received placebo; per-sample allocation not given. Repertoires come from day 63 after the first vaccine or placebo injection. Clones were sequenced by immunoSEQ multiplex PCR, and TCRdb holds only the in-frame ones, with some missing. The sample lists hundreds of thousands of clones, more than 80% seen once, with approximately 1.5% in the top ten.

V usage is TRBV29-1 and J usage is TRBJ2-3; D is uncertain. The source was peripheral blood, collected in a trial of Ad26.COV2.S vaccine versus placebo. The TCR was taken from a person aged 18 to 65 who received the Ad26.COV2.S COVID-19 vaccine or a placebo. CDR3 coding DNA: TGCAGCACGAAAAAGGGCCCAGATACGCAGTATTTT. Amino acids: CSTKKGPDTQYF.